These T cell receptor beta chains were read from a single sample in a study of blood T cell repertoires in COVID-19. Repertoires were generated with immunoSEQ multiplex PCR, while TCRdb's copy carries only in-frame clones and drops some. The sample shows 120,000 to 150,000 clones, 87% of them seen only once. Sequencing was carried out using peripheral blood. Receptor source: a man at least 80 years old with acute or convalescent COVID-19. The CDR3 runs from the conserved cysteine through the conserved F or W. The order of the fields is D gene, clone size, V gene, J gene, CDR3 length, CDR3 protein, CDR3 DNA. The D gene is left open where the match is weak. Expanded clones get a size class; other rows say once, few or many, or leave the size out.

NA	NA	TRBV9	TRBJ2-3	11	CASSRGDTQYF	TGTGCCAGCAGCCGGGGAGATACGCAGTATTTT
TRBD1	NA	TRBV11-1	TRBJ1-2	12	CASSPGVQGPNF	TGTGCCAGCAGCCCCGGGGTACAGGGGCCCAACTTC
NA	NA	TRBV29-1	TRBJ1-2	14	CSVDGGGGVYGYTF	TGCAGCGTTGACGGGGGGGGCGGCGTCTATGGCTACACCTTC
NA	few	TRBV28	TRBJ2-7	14	CASSSTVGTYEQYF	TGTGCCAGCAGTTCGACAGTGGGAACCTACGAGCAGTACTTC
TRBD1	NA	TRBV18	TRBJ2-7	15	CASSPRTGGGGEQYF	TGTGCCAGCTCGCCCCGGACAGGGGGGGGAGGCGAGCAGTACTTC
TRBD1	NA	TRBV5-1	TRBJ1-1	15	CASSLAQGILTEAFF	TGCGCCAGCAGCTTGGCACAGGGGATCCTCACTGAAGCTTTCTTT
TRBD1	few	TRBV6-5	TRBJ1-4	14	CASSLRTGLEKLFF	TGTGCCAGCAGTTTACGGACAGGGCTTGAAAAACTGTTTTTT
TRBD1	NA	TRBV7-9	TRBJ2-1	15	CASSFRQGLQYEQFF	TGTGCCAGCAGCTTCAGACAGGGGTTACAGTATGAGCAGTTCTTC
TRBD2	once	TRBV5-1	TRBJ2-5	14	CASSHGGAVQTQYF	TGCGCCAGCAGCCACGGGGGGGCAGTTCAGACCCAGTACTTC
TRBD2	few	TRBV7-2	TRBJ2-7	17	CASSSRVLGTKTYEQYF	TGTGCCAGCAGCTCCAGAGTGTTAGGGACTAAGACCTACGAGCAGTACTTC
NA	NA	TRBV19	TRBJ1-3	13	CASRADSGNTIYF	TGTGCCAGTAGGGCGGACTCTGGAAACACCATATATTTT
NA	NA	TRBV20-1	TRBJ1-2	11	CSAPGIDGYTF	TGCAGTGCCCCAGGGATTGATGGCTACACCTTC
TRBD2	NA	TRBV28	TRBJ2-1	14	CASSLAGDDNEQFF	TGTGCCAGCAGTTTAGCGGGAGATGATAATGAGCAGTTCTTC
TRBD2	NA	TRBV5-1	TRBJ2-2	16	CASGPTGLAGPGELFF	TGCGCCAGCGGGCCGACGGGACTAGCGGGCCCCGGGGAGCTGTTTTTT
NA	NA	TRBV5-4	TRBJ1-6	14	CASSLWGGNSPLHF	TGTGCCAGCAGCTTGTGGGGGGGCAATTCACCCCTCCACTTT
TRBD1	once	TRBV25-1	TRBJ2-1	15	CASSEYRGNYNEQFF	TGTGCCAGCAGTGAGTACAGGGGTAACTACAATGAGCAGTTCTTC
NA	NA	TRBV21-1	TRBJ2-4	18	CASSKARGRSLAKNIQYF	TGTGCCAGCAGCAAAGCGCGAGGCAGATCATTAGCCAAAAACATTCAGTACTTC
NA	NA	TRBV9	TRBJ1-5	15	CASSPAPGSNQPQHF	TGTGCCAGCAGCCCCGCCCCCGGTAGCAATCAGCCCCAGCATTTT
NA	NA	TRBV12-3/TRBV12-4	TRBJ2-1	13	CASSPSSYNEQFF	TGTGCCAGTAGTCCTAGCTCCTACAATGAGCAGTTCTTC
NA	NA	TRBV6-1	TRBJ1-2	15	CASSEDGSGHYGYTF	TGTGCCAGCAGTGAAGATGGGTCAGGGCACTATGGCTACACCTTC
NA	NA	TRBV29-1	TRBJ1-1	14	CSVGMGGPNTEAFF	TGCAGCGTTGGCATGGGGGGGCCGAACACTGAAGCTTTCTTT
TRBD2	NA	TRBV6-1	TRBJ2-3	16	CASSEAPGGAAGTQYF	TGTGCCAGCAGTGAAGCCCCCGGGGGGGCCGCAGGTACGCAGTATTTT
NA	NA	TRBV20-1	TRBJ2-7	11	CSATNRDEQYF	TGCAGTGCTACAAACAGGGACGAGCAGTACTTC
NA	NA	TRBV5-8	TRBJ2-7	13	CASRRGPTYEQYF	TGTGCCAGCCGCAGGGGCCCTACCTACGAGCAGTACTTC
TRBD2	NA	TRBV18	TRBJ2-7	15	CASSLGLAGVDEQYF	TGTGCCAGCTCACTGGGGCTAGCGGGAGTCGACGAGCAGTACTTC
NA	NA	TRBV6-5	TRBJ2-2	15	CASTRGAANTGELFF	TGTGCCAGCACCAGGGGAGCCGCGAACACCGGGGAGCTGTTTTTT
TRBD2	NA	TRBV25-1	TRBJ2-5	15	CARSTSGMPMETQYF	TGTGCCAGATCGACTAGCGGGATGCCGATGGAGACCCAGTACTTC
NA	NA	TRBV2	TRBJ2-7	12	CASSISSYEQYF	TGTGCCAGCTCTATCTCCTCCTACGAGCAGTACTTC
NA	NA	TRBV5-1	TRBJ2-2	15	CASSITFSDTGELFF	TGCGCCAGCAGCATCACCTTTTCGGACACCGGGGAGCTGTTTTTT
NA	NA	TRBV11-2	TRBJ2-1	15	CASSSRGISYNEQFF	TGTGCCAGCAGCTCCCGAGGGATCTCCTACAATGAGCAGTTCTTC